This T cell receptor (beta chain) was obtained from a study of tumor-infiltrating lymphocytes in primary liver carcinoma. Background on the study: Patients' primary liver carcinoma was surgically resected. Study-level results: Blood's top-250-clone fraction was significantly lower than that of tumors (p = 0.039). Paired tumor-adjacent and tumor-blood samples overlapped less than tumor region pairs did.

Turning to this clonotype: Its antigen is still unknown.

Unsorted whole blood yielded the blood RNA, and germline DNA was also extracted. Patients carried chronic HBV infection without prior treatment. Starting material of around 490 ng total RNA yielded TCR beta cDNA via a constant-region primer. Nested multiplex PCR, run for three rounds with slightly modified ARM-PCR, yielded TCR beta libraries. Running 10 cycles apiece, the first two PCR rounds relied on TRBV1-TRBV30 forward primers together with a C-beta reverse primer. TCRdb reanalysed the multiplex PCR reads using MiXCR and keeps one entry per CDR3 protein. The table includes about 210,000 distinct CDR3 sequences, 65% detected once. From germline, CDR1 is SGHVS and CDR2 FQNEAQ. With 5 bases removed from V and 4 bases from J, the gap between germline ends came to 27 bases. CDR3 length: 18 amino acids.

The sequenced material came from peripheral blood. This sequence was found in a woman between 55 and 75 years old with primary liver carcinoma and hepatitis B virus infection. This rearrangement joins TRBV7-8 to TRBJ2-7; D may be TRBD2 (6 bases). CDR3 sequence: CASSPHSLFRDSPYEQYF. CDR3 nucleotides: TGTGCCAGCAGCCCCCACTCCCTCTTCCGGGACTCTCCGTACGAGCAGTACTTC. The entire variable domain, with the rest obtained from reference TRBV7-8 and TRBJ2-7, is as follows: GAGVSQSPRYKVAKRGQDVALRCDPISGHVSLFWYQQALGQGPEFLTYFQNEAQLDKSGLPSDRFFAERPEGSVSTLKIQRTQQEDSAVYLCASSPHSLFRDSPYEQYFGPGTRLTVT.